This T cell receptor (beta chain) was captured by sequencing in a study of blood T cell repertoires in COVID-19 (dated by TCRdb to between 2020 and 2021). In terms of the full investigation: Samples covering the acute and convalescent phases of COVID-19 were provided by collaborators in the United States, Italy and Spain. The prospective study material was composed of cDNA or gDNA derived from T cells, B-cell-depleted T cells, or PBMCs. Deeply sampled blood TCRbeta repertoires from subjects exposed to, actively infected with, or recovered from COVID-19 were included in the dataset. The repertoires were released in a freely available public database meant as a resource for research on the immune response to SARS-CoV-2. Samples were obtained from the ongoing ImmuneRACE study (first 160 participants) and from over a thousand subjects provided by 6 global collaborators. The sample metadata nearly always contained a de-identified subject ID, COVID-19 status, age in years and sex. Where HLA class I and class II types were available, the types were taken from metadata supplied by the sample provider, not from assay-based typing.

Enrolling through a virtual design, the prospective study's participants ranged in age from roughly 18 to 100 years and lived across 24 United States geographic areas. In the prospective study, participants were assigned to cohorts based on the clinical history participants reported in a screening survey and a study questionnaire. Mobile phlebotomists in the prospective study collected whole blood, serum and a nasopharyngeal or oropharyngeal swab from every participant. Over a roughly 2-month period, participants in the prospective study had the option of providing additional blood draws and questionnaires. Prospective study blood samples were shipped either frozen or at room temperature before DNA extraction. This clone came up once. No cognate antigen has been identified for it. No base qualities exist here, and no much larger clone lies one base off it. TCRbeta CDR3 regions were amplified from genomic DNA by means of the immunoSEQ Assay, a bias-controlled multiplex PCR. The authors' analysis ran thus. The number of nucleated cells in each sample was estimated by amplification of reference gene primers within the assay. To quantify the absolute abundance of each unique TCRbeta CDR3 rearrangement, sequence reads were collapsed and filtered. Productive Simpson clonality was computed per sample as the square root of Simpson's diversity index over productive rearrangements. Not all clones reach the TCRdb copy of this immuneACCESS table, which keeps in-frame sequences only. Checked studies attribute under half of the gap to unresolved V genes and leave the rest unexplained. The V and J calls and clone size are taken from that table; D and trimming were inferred from the DNA. The table for this sample lists roughly 220,000 clones; 85% to 90% of them were counted only once. The top ten clonotypes cover under 4% of the sample.

What the work shows at the level of the full study, not this receptor alone: Clinical and demographic metadata were provided uncurated, with the amount varying by source and participant.

CDR1 and CDR2, looked up from the germline V gene (reference sequence), are LNHDA and SQIVND. The CDR3 has 16 amino acids, counting the end cysteine and phenylalanine. The read is trimmed to its CDR3 DNA, 48 bases read in frame from base 1. The germline V end is reduced by 5 bases and the J end by 2 bases; junction bases left unmatched: 9. This receptor was taken from a woman aged 18-29 years in a cohort exposed to, infected with or recovered from COVID-19 (not recorded which). This chain joins TRBV19 to TRBJ2-5; the central 9 bases match TRBD2. Sequencing used PBMCs or T cells enriched from blood (not recorded which). The sequence in DNA is TGTGCCAGTAGTCCCCACCGCCTAGCGGGGCAAGAGACCCAGTACTTC. Translated, it gives CASSPHRLAGQETQYF. Reference TRBV19 and TRBJ2-5 genes cover what lies past the CDR3, so the full variable domain is DGGITQSPKYLFRKEGQNVTLSCEQNLNHDAMYWYRQDPGQGLRLIYYSQIVNDFQKGDIAEGYSVSREKKESFPLTVTSAQKNPTAFYLCASSPHRLAGQETQYFGPGTRLLVL.